Following are 31 T cell receptor beta chains from one sample sequenced in a study of identical twins. MiXCR, applied by TCRdb to the 5' RACE reads, yields one record per CDR3 protein. The sample consists of under 250,000 distinct CDR3 sequences, 6.5% to 8.5% of them appearing once. Separately, the same data were catalogued under a study of yellow fever vaccine responses in identical twins.

The sequenced material came from memory (CD45RO+) T cells sorted from blood. These receptors all stem from a woman younger than 35 in good health.

This clonotype was counted many times. This chain joins TRBV20-1 and TRBJ2-7; possible D gene TRBD1, 6 bases. Per germline, CDR1 DFQATT and CDR2 SNEGSKA (reference sequence). The CDR3 spans 16 residues. V lost 3 bases and J 3 bases, leaving 21 bases between the germline ends. The DNA for the CDR3 is TGCAGTGCTAGGGGCGATAGGGGGACGCCGAGCTACGAGCAGTACTTC. This sequence encodes CSARGDRGTPSYEQYF.

The chain links TRBV4-2 to TRBJ2-1; TRBD1 matches at 8 bases. Germline CDR1 and CDR2: LGHNA and YNFKEQ. The CDR3 has 17 residues. Germline trimming cut 0 bases from V and 1 base from J; bases unmatched to any gene: 5. DNA of the CDR3: TGTGCCAGCAGCCAAGAGGTGAGACAGGGGTCCTACAATGAGCAGTTCTTC. Translated: CASSQEVRQGSYNEQFF.

The chain joins TRBV12-3 or TRBV12-4 to TRBJ2-6; D is undetermined. The CDR3 runs to 18 residues. The CDR3 bases are TGTACCCGCAGTTTAGGTTCAGGAACTTTCTCTGGGGCCAACGTCCTGACTTTC. It encodes CTRSLGSGTFSGANVLTF.

Ten or more counts support this clonotype. This chain connects TRBV5-1 to TRBJ2-5; 12 bases are a match to TRBD1. Germline V gene lookup returns CDR1 SGHRS and CDR2 YFSETQ. This CDR3 is 16 amino acids long. Trimming cost V 4 bases and J 5 bases; bases outside gene matches: 9. The chain's CDR3 is CASSPRDRGQRETQYF. Here the CDR3 DNA reads TGCGCCAGCAGCCCCCGGGACAGGGGGCAACGGGAGACCCAGTACTTC.

This clonotype was detected a few times. The gene calls are TRBV6-1 and TRBJ2-3; D may be TRBD1 (7 bases). Trimming stripped 4 bases from V and 4 bases from J, with 18 bases between. CDR3 length: 16 amino acids. CDR1 and CDR2 from the germline V gene are MNHNS and SASEGT. CDR3 coding DNA: TGTGCCAGCAGTGCCCGACAGGGACGGGGGTCAGATACGCAGTATTTT. It is translated as CASSARQGRGSDTQYF.

This rearrangement joins TRBV7-3 to TRBJ2-6; no definite D call. CDR3 length equals 14 residues. V was clipped by 5 bases and J by 4 bases, with 9 bases between them. The V gene's germline CDR1 is SGHTA and CDR2 FQGTGA. CDR3 DNA sequence: TGTGCCAGCAGCCTCTCGCGGGGGGCCAACGTCCTGACTTTC. Protein product: CASSLSRGANVLTF.

In its sample, this clonotype was seen a few times. V and J are TRBV2 and TRBJ2-3, with 7 bases matching TRBD1. J lost 0 bases, V lost 5 bases, and 5 bases had no gene match. CDR3 length: 15 residues. CDR1 is SNHLY and CDR2 is FYNNEI in the germline V gene. DNA for the CDR3: TGTGCCAGCAGTCCTGACAGGGTTAGCACAGATACGCAGTATTTT. This encodes CASSPDRVSTDTQYF. The full variable domain, in which reference TRBV2 and TRBJ2-3 provide the parts outside the CDR3, is EPEVTQTPSHQVTQMGQEVILRCVPISNHLYFYWYRQILGQKVEFLVSFYNNEISEKSEIFDDQFSVERPDGSNFTLKIRSTKLEDSAMYFCASSPDRVSTDTQYFGPGTRLTVL.

This chain connects TRBV5-1 to TRBJ2-1, with 12 bases lining up with TRBD2. This CDR3 contains 15 residues. Germline V gives CDR1 SGHRS, CDR2 YFSETQ. Trimming removed 6 bases from V and 7 bases from J; junction bases left unmatched: 8. The CDR3 DNA follows: TGCGCCAGCAACGCCGGGACTAGCGGGTTGAATGAGCAGTTCTTC. It is translated as CASNAGTSGLNEQFF.

The sample holds many counts of this clonotype. The rearrangement uses TRBV6-1 and TRBJ2-1, with 9 bases identical to TRBD1. The V and J ends lost 5 bases and 4 bases, in that order; junction bases with no gene match: 6. CDR3 length: 15 residues. Germline-derived CDR1 and CDR2 are MNHNS and SASEGT. CDR3 amino acids: CASSQRQGGYNEQFF. Written as DNA, the CDR3 is TGTGCCAGCAGTCAGAGACAGGGGGGGTACAATGAGCAGTTCTTC.

This clonotype has at least ten counts. The chain employs TRBV7-9 and TRBJ2-7; TRBD1 matches at 7 bases. Trimming cost V 6 bases and J 6 bases; bases outside gene matches: 11. The CDR3 has 14 residues. In germline, CDR1 is SEHNR, CDR2 FQNEAQ (reference sequence). Here the CDR3 DNA reads TGTGCCAGCAGGCCGACAGGGTATACCCCCGAGCAGTACTTC. This translates into CASRPTGYTPEQYF.

This chain uses TRBV20-1 with TRBJ2-6; D unclear. The germline gives CDR1 DFQATT, CDR2 SNEGSKA (reference sequence). V lost 5 bases and J 0 bases, leaving 8 bases between the germline ends. This CDR3 region has 14 residues. DNA for the CDR3: TGCAGTGCTCGCCCGGGCTCTGGGGCCAACGTCCTGACTTTC. This encodes CSARPGSGANVLTF.

The V gene is TRBV2, the J gene TRBJ1-2; the D is unclear. V was clipped by 4 bases and J by 6 bases, with 12 bases between them. There are 13 residues in the CDR3. Germline V CDR1 and CDR2: SNHLY, FYNNEI. The CDR3 spells CASSGDQKNGYTF. The DNA of the CDR3 is TGTGCCAGCAGTGGTGACCAAAAGAATGGCTACACCTTC.

By share, this clonotype counts as medium-sized. This chain connects TRBV29-1 to TRBJ2-2; 7 bases fit TRBD1. Per germline, CDR1 SQVTM and CDR2 ANQGSEA. CDR3 length equals 15 residues. The V segment lost 6 bases and the J segment 7 bases; nucleotides outside the gene matches: 14. The CDR3 DNA reads as TGCAGCGTCGAGGAAGAGACAGGGTTGGGCGGGGAGCTGTTTTTT. It encodes CSVEEETGLGGELFF.

This clonotype was seen a few times. The rearrangement joins TRBV4-1 to TRBJ2-3; 10 nucleotides match TRBD2. Germline V gene sequence: CDR1 MGHRA, CDR2 YSYEKL. The CDR3 length is 17 residues. V trimming: 4 bases; J trimming: 3 bases; junction bases outside the gene matches: 10. CDR3 DNA: TGCGCCAGCAGCCTGGGCCCAGCGGGAGGGCCAACAGATACGCAGTATTTT. Translating gives CASSLGPAGGPTDTQYF.

This clonotype was found many times. The V call is TRBV10-3, the J call TRBJ2-2; a weak D match, TRBD1 (8 bases). V shed 6 bases and J shed 3 bases, with 17 bases lying between them. Germline V gene sequence: CDR1 ENHRY, CDR2 SYGVKD. The CDR3 sequence is 16 residues long. The CDR3 coding sequence is TGTGCCATCAGCCCGGGAGGACAGGGCTACACCGGGGAGCTGTTTTTT. Encoded protein: CAISPGGQGYTGELFF.

This clonotype was counted ten times or more. The chain couples TRBV10-3 to TRBJ2-3; a weak D match, TRBD2 (5 bases). Between the trimmed V and J ends, which lost 10 bases and 4 bases, there was a span of 15 bases. CDR1 is ENHRY and CDR2 is SYGVKD in the germline V gene. The CDR3 consists of 13 residues. DNA of the CDR3: TGTGCCACCCGCCCGGGAAGCTCAGATACGCAGTATTTT. Amino acids: CATRPGSSDTQYF.

This chain links TRBV12-3 or TRBV12-4 with TRBJ1-1, with D perhaps matching TRBD1 (6 bases). Trimming took off 6 bases at V and 4 bases at J, with 24 bases between the two ends. The CDR3 is 17 residues long. In DNA form, the CDR3 reads TGTGCCAGCAGACCACCCCCGTGGGGGCGCATGGGCACTGAAGCTTTCTTT. Translating gives CASRPPPWGRMGTEAFF.

This clonotype has more than one count but fewer than ten. The chain uses TRBV28 and TRBJ2-7; D might be TRBD2 (6 bases). The germline V and J ends were trimmed by 10 bases and 0 bases, with 22 bases remaining between them. The CDR3 extends over 16 amino acids. Germline V gene lookup returns CDR1 MDHEN and CDR2 SYDVKM. The CDR3 DNA is TGTGCCATCCGTCAATCATGGGACTTCAGCTCCTACGAGCAGTACTTC. It specifies CAIRQSWDFSSYEQYF.

Many counts were recorded for this clonotype. The chain carries TRBV12-3 or TRBV12-4 and TRBJ1-2; D is possibly TRBD1 (6 bases). The CDR3 runs to 13 residues. V gave up 5 bases and J gave up 4 bases, with 11 bases separating them. The CDR3 DNA follows: TGTGCCAGCAGTCCTACAGGGAGCTATGGCTACACCTTC. Protein product: CASSPTGSYGYTF.

This clonotype came up many times. The chain carries TRBV12-3 or TRBV12-4 and TRBJ2-3; D perhaps matches TRBD2 (5 bases). Trimming shortened V by 8 bases and J by 2 bases, and 11 bases separated the two germline ends. The CDR3 sequence is 13 residues long. Here the CDR3 DNA reads TGTGCCAGCGGGAGAACGAACACAGATACGCAGTATTTT. It specifies CASGRTNTDTQYF.

In its sample, this clonotype was seen many times. The chain uses TRBV7-2 and TRBJ2-3; D perhaps matches TRBD2 (7 bases). Trimming took 4 bases from V and 2 from J, leaving 13 bases between them. This CDR3 has 15 residues. Germline CDR1 SGHTA, CDR2 FQGNSA. The CDR3: CASSSQRGATDTQYF. CDR3 bases: TGTGCCAGCAGCTCGCAACGGGGGGCCACAGATACGCAGTATTTT.

This clonotype was seen repeatedly, ten times or more. The rearrangement joins TRBV7-9 to TRBJ2-1; possible D gene TRBD2, 6 bases. This CDR3 has 11 residues. The germline V and J ends were trimmed by 8 bases and 4 bases, with 6 bases remaining between them. Germline V gene data show CDR1 as SEHNR and CDR2 as FQNEAQ (reference sequence). The CDR3 loop is CASGGYNEQFF. Written as DNA, the CDR3 is TGTGCCAGCGGGGGGTACAATGAGCAGTTCTTC.

This clonotype has just a few counts. The rearrangement joins TRBV27 to TRBJ2-3; D may be TRBD1 or TRBD2 (6 bases each). The CDR3 has 14 residues. Trimming removed 3 bases from V and 5 bases from J, with 12 bases in between. The germline V gene encodes CDR1 MNHEY and CDR2 SMNVEV (reference sequence). CDR3 amino acids: CASSFGGRGDTQYF. The CDR3 coding sequence is TGTGCCAGCAGTTTCGGGGGCCGTGGAGATACGCAGTATTTT.

This clonotype was detected only a few times. The chain links TRBV6-6 to TRBJ1-1; D is perhaps TRBD1 (5 bases). This CDR3 has 12 residues. Trimming cost V 5 bases and J 1 base, with 5 bases left between them. CDR1 MNHNY and CDR2 SVGAGI come from the germline V gene (reference sequence). The CDR3 protein is CASSGTNTEAFF. The CDR3 bases are TGTGCCAGCAGTGGGACGAACACTGAAGCTTTCTTT.

This clonotype was seen at least ten times. The gene calls are TRBV5-1 and TRBJ2-3; 8 bases agree with TRBD1. The germline gives CDR1 SGHRS, CDR2 YFSETQ. This CDR3 has 13 residues. V lost 4 bases and J lost 6; bases outside the gene matches: 4. The CDR3 protein is CASSVRQGDTQYF. CDR3 coding DNA: TGCGCCAGCAGCGTAAGACAGGGGGATACGCAGTATTTT.

The chain recombines TRBV6-1 with TRBJ2-5; D gene uncertain. The germline V gene has CDR1 MNHNS and CDR2 SASEGT. V was shortened by 5 bases and J by 2 bases, with 12 bases between the two germline ends. The CDR3 sequence is 14 residues long. The CDR3 reads CASSPRRKQETQYF. CDR3 DNA: TGTGCCAGCAGTCCCCGGCGGAAACAAGAGACCCAGTACTTC.

About this clonotype: Just one base apart from a much larger clone, this may be a read error. The chain combines TRBV6-5 with TRBJ1-2, with D maybe TRBD1 (5 bases). The CDR3 is made up of 12 amino acids. Germline-derived CDR1 and CDR2 are MNHEY and SVGAGI. This chain's CDR3 is CVSSGGRDGYTF. DNA of the CDR3: TGTGTCAGCAGCGGGGGTAGAGATGGCTACACCTTC.

At least ten counts were recorded for this clonotype. The chain uses TRBV12-3 or TRBV12-4 and TRBJ2-3; D may match TRBD1 or TRBD2 (6 bases each). The V end was cut by 5 bases, the J end by 6 bases, with 21 bases between. This CDR3 has 16 residues. CDR3 nucleotides: TGTGCCAGCAGTCCCACAGGTGGGGGGCCGGGGGATACGCAGTATTTT. Protein product: CASSPTGGGPGDTQYF.

This clonotype was found a few times. The J gene is TRBJ2-5, the V gene TRBV28; D possibly uses TRBD1 or TRBD2 (5 bases each). Germline lookup yields CDR1 MDHEN and CDR2 SYDVKM. The CDR3 length is 15 residues. Deletions cut 5 bases from V and 7 bases from J, with 20 bases between. CDR3 sequence reads: CASSGTRVVAGTQYF. The CDR3 nucleotides read TGTGCCAGCAGTGGGACCAGAGTCGTGGCCGGGACCCAGTACTTC.

This clonotype appeared many times. The chain recombines TRBV12-3 or TRBV12-4 with TRBJ2-7; 10 nucleotides line up with TRBD1. The V gene end was trimmed by 6 bases and the J gene end by 9 bases; junction bases not matched to a gene: 14. The CDR3 totals 15 residues. The CDR3 is CASSYDQGQGFSQYF. In nucleotides, the CDR3 is TGTGCCAGCAGCTATGACCAGGGACAGGGGTTTTCGCAGTACTTC.

The V and J genes are TRBV9 and TRBJ1-5; possible D gene TRBD1, 6 bases. CDR1 and CDR2 (germline): SGDLS, YYNGEE. The CDR3 is made up of 14 amino acids. V was cut by 0 bases and J by 5 bases, with 9 bases left in between. This CDR3 is CASSVGDMHQPQHF. The CDR3 DNA reads as TGTGCCAGCAGCGTAGGGGACATGCATCAGCCCCAGCATTTT. Full variable domain (remainder filled in from reference TRBV9 and TRBJ1-5): DSGVTQTPKHLITATGQRVTLRCSPRSGDLSVYWYQQSLDQGLQFLIQYYNGEERAKGNILERFSAQQFPDLHSELNLSSLELGDSALYFCASSVGDMHQPQHFGDGTRLSIL.